This T cell receptor (beta chain) was identified in a study of regulatory and conventional T cells in RAG deficiency. Genomic DNA came from blood conventional CD4+ T cells gated CD25-low CD127-high. Using immunoSEQ multiplex PCR, the repertoire was profiled, and TCRdb retains in-frame clones only, with some absent. Of 20,000 to 25,000 clones listed, 95% to 97% are singletons. Note on this clone: An end of the junction differs from the germline gene, which may be a read error.

These data also featured in a second study, about regulatory T cells. From that study: Primers: 52 TRBV forward and 13 TRBJ reverse.

This clonotype was sampled from a human donor in good health. What was sequenced was CD25- CD4+ T cells sorted from blood.

The CDR3 is CASRRTGGTSF. CDR3 DNA sequence: TGTGCCAGCAGACGGACAGGGGGGACCTCCTTC. V and J are TRBV28 and TRBJ1-2; 10 bases agree with TRBD1. This CDR3 is built from 11 residues. From germline, CDR1 is MDHEN and CDR2 SYDVKM.